Listed here is a single T cell receptor (beta chain). These data are taken from a study of cytomegalovirus exposure and HLA in healthy donors. It was with 60 Vbeta and 13 Jbeta primers that the PCR ran. Assay used: immunoSEQ multiplex PCR; TCRdb lists only in-frame clones, some missing. Of over 150,000 clones in the sample, around nine tenths were seen once. Germline values: CDR1 SGDLS, CDR2 YYNGEE. The CDR3 consists of 16 residues. The J segment lost 1 base and the V segment lost 0 bases, leaving 2 bases of the junction unmatched. The chain combines TRBV9 with TRBJ2-5, with 11 positions matching TRBD2. The receptor comes from a woman in her twenties or thirties in good health and CMV-seronegative. Sequences were obtained from PBMCs. This chain's CDR3 is CASSVGGLAGQETQYF. DNA of the CDR3: TGTGCCAGCAGCGTAGGAGGACTAGCGGGCCAAGAGACCCAGTACTTC.